The clone carrying this TCR beta chain was counted at least ten times. Germline lookup yields CDR1 SGHTA and CDR2 FQGNSA. The CDR3 covers 14 residues. Between the trimmed V and J ends, which lost 2 bases and 3 bases, there was a span of 8 bases. The sample originates from a study of blood T cells in healthy people across ages. Study details: Template switching picked up about one barcoded beta molecule for each two T cells.

Through a sample-barcoded 5' primer and a J-beta primer mix, a second PCR was run for about 6 to 11 cycles. MiXCR, run by TCRdb on the 5' RACE reads, gives a single entry per CDR3 protein. Of around 1.5 million distinct CDR3 sequences detected, 34% appear once; the ten largest clones hold roughly 12%. This receptor was identified in a woman aged 25 to 39 in good health. This chain links TRBV7-2 with TRBJ2-1; no clear D gene. Material for sequencing was blood. The CDR3 sequence is CASSLYGNYNEQFF. The CDR3, as DNA: TGTGCCAGCAGCTTATACGGCAACTACAATGAGCAGTTCTTC.